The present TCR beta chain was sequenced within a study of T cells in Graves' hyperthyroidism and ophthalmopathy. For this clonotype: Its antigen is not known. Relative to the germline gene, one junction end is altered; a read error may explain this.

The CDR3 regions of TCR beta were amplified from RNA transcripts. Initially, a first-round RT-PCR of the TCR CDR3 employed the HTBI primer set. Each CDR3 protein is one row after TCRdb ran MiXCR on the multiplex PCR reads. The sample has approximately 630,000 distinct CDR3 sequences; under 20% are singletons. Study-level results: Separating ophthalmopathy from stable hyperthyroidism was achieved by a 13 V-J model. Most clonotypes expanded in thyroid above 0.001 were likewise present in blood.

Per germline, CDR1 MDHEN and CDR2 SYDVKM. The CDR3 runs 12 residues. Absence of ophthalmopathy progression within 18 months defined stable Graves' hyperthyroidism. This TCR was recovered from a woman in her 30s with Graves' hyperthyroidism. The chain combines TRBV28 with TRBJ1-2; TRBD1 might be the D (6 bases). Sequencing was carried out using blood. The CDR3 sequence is CASSLLRQALAF. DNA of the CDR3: TGTGCCAGCAGTTTACTCAGACAGGCACTCGCCTTC.